The source of this TCR beta chain is a study of control samples from healthy donors and cancer patients (dated by TCRdb to 2018 to 2021). In regard to this clone: Its antigen remains undetermined. The sample holds no much larger clone one base away, and base qualities are not on file.

Libraries were built with the immunoSEQ multiplex PCR assay. TCRdb holds this immuneACCESS table with in-frame rearrangements only. Some clones are missing; in checked studies, unresolved V genes explain under half, and the rest has no known cause. This sample comprises roughly 370,000 clones, 75% to 95% of them detected only once. More than 6% of the sample rests with the top ten. The CDR3 runs 13 amino acids, cysteine and phenylalanine included. Only the CDR3 portion is preserved as DNA: 39 bases, with reading frame beginning at the first base. Looking up the germline V gene yields CDR1 MNHEY and CDR2 SVGAGI. Here V drops 6 bases and J drops 6 bases, and the junction holds 4 bases not matched to any gene.

Here the chain combines TRBV6-5 and TRBJ2-1, with 8 bases in between that match TRBD1. The TCR was taken from a man aged 35 to 55 with head and neck cancer. Specimen: PBMCs. The CDR3 protein sequence reads: CASRTTGGNEQFF. DNA sequence: TGTGCCAGCAGAACAACAGGGGGCAATGAGCAGTTCTTC.